The 21 T cell receptor beta chains below come from one sample, sequenced in a study of T cell changes during pregnancy in multiple sclerosis. Libraries were prepared by immunoSEQ multiplex PCR; TCRdb keeps only in-frame clonotypes and omits some of them. The sample consists of tens of thousands of clones, 90% to 95% of them appearing once. The starting material was CD4+ T cells from peripheral blood mononuclear cells, obtained before pregnancy. The receptors come from a female donor with multiple sclerosis, enrolled in a pregnancy study.

The rearrangement joins TRBV27 to TRBJ2-2; 7 bases map to TRBD1. Germline loops: CDR1 MNHEY, CDR2 SMNVEV (reference sequence). Trimming at V came to 7 bases and at J to 3 bases, leaving 5 bases not matched to a gene. CDR3 length equals 14 residues. CDR3 sequence reads: CASNRQGYTGELFF. In DNA form, the CDR3 reads TGTGCCAGCAATAGACAGGGATACACCGGGGAGCTGTTTTTT.

CDR3 bases: TGTGCCAGTAGTAAGGGGTGGCAGGCGGAGCTGTTTTTT. Translation: CASSKGWQAELFF. The chain is built from TRBV19 and TRBJ2-2; D is perhaps TRBD1 (5 bases). Germline V lookup: CDR1 LNHDA, CDR2 SQIVND (reference sequence). The CDR3 has 13 residues. With 4 bases removed from V and 10 bases from J, the gap between germline ends came to 13 bases.

This clone was seen once. The chain's CDR3 is CASSLGGGTTNEKLFF. The CDR3 region has the DNA TGCGCCAGCAGCTTGGGGGGGGGAACAACTAATGAAAAACTGTTTTTT. V usage is TRBV5-1 and J usage is TRBJ1-4; D perhaps matches TRBD1 (5 bases). Germline V gives CDR1 SGHRS, CDR2 YFSETQ. The V and J ends lost 0 bases and 0 bases respectively, with 9 bases between them. The CDR3 extends over 16 amino acids.

Written as DNA, the CDR3 is TGTGCCAGCAGCAGACAGGGGGCTTCCTACGAGCAGTACTTC. This codes for CASSRQGASYEQYF. V and J are TRBV11-3 and TRBJ2-7; 10 nucleotides align to TRBD1. From germline, CDR1 is SGHNT and CDR2 YENEEA. The CDR3 consists of 14 residues. V was pared by 5 bases and J by 1 base, with 2 bases of the junction left unmatched.

The rearrangement joins TRBV9 to TRBJ2-1; a possible D gene is TRBD1 (6 bases). Trimming took 0 bases from V and 3 from J, leaving 13 bases between them. The germline CDR1 and CDR2 sequences are SGDLS and YYNGEE. The CDR3 sequence is 16 residues long. The CDR3 DNA follows: TGTGCCAGCAGCGTAGGGGGGCCCAACAACTACAATGAGCAGTTCTTC. It encodes CASSVGGPNNYNEQFF.

The rearrangement joins TRBV5-6 to TRBJ1-6, with 11 bases that match TRBD1. Trimming at V came to 2 bases and at J to 6 bases, leaving 7 bases not matched to a gene. In germline, CDR1 is SGHDT, CDR2 YYEEEE. The CDR3 runs 17 residues. The CDR3 reads CASSLPSGTGGNSPLHF. CDR3 DNA: TGTGCCAGCAGCTTACCGTCCGGGACAGGGGGTAATTCACCCCTCCACTTT.

The rearrangement joins TRBV5-4 to TRBJ1-6; TRBD1 might be the D (6 bases). Germline V gene lookup returns CDR1 SGHNT and CDR2 YYREEE (reference sequence). V lost 4 bases to trimming and J lost 10 bases, with 18 bases between them. This CDR3 contains 15 residues. CDR3: CASSPEQGIGSPLHF. CDR3 in DNA: TGTGCCAGCAGCCCGGAACAGGGAATTGGATCACCCCTCCACTTT.

The V and J genes are TRBV5-8 and TRBJ1-5, with TRBD1 matching over 8 bases. This CDR3 comprises 16 residues. Germline trimming cut 2 bases from V and 1 base from J; bases unmatched to any gene: 5. Germline V lookup: CDR1 SGHTS, CDR2 YDEGEE. As DNA, the CDR3 is TGTGCCAGCAGCTTAGGGGACAGGAGGAGCAATCAGCCCCAGCATTTT. Translating it yields CASSLGDRRSNQPQHF.

This rearrangement joins TRBV7-6 to TRBJ2-3, with a possible D match to TRBD2 (5 bases). Trimming took 2 bases from V and 6 from J, leaving 12 bases between them. The germline gives CDR1 SGHVS, CDR2 FNYEAQ. The CDR3 is 14 amino acids. The CDR3 region is CASSLSASGDTQYF. CDR3 in DNA: TGTGCCAGCAGCTTATCTGCGTCGGGGGATACGCAGTATTTT.

This clone was recorded only once. This sequence joins TRBV6-1 and TRBJ1-5; D ambiguous. The CDR3 runs 13 residues. Looked up from germline, CDR1 is MNHNS and CDR2 is SASEGT. V shed 2 bases and J shed 5 bases, with 7 bases lying between them. CDR3 sequence reads: CASSELGYQPQHF. The CDR3 nucleotides are TGTGCCAGCAGTGAACTAGGATATCAGCCCCAGCATTTT.

The V gene is TRBV2, the J gene TRBJ2-1; the match to TRBD2 covers 7 bases. This CDR3 is 14 amino acids long. From germline, CDR1 is SNHLY and CDR2 FYNNEI. V lost 6 bases and J lost 1; bases outside the gene matches: 3. The CDR3 protein is CASRLAVSYNEQFF. For the CDR3, the DNA is TGTGCCAGCAGGCTAGCGGTTTCCTACAATGAGCAGTTCTTC.

This clone was observed a few times. DNA of the CDR3: TGTGCCTCCGTAGGCGGGATAAGCACAGATACGCAGTATTTT. Translated: CASVGGISTDTQYF. The V gene is TRBV19, the J gene TRBJ2-3; D is possibly TRBD2 (6 bases). This CDR3 region has 14 residues. CDR1 and CDR2 (germline): LNHDA, SQIVND (reference sequence). V was cut by 11 bases and J by 0 bases, with 15 bases left in between.

The chain combines TRBV28 with TRBJ2-7, with 11 positions matching TRBD2. The J segment lost 2 bases and the V segment lost 6 bases, leaving 3 bases of the junction unmatched. Germline-derived CDR1 and CDR2 are MDHEN and SYDVKM. This CDR3 contains 14 residues. DNA for the CDR3: TGTGCCAGCAGCATAGCGGGAGGGCCCTACGAGCAGTACTTC. This gives the protein CASSIAGGPYEQYF. The full variable domain, completed using reference TRBV28 and TRBJ2-7, is DVKVTQSSRYLVKRTGEKVFLECVQDMDHENMFWYRQDPGLGLRLIYFSYDVKMKEKGDIPEGYSVSREKKERFSLILESASTNQTSMYLCASSIAGGPYEQYFGPGTRLTVT.

The chain combines TRBV6-5 with TRBJ2-7, with 9 bases aligning to TRBD1. Germline assignment: CDR1 MNHEY and CDR2 SVGAGI. Trimming at V came to 2 bases and at J to 4 bases, leaving 6 bases not matched to a gene. The CDR3 is made up of 15 amino acids. The CDR3 nucleotides are TGTGCCAGCAGTTACGGCGGGACAGGGCTTTACGAGCAGTACTTC. Translated, it gives CASSYGGTGLYEQYF.

V usage is TRBV28 and J usage is TRBJ1-2; D ambiguous. The CDR3 is 11 residues long. Germline assignment: CDR1 MDHEN and CDR2 SYDVKM. Deletions cut 3 bases from V and 5 bases from J, with 4 bases between. DNA of the CDR3: TGTGCCAGCAGTTTTCCGTATGGCTACACCTTC. It translates to CASSFPYGYTF.

CDR3: CASSLHILASVTYEQYF. CDR3 DNA: TGTGCCAGCAGCTTACATATTTTGGCTAGCGTTACCTACGAGCAGTACTTC. The chain combines TRBV7-2 with TRBJ2-7, with D perhaps matching TRBD2 (6 bases). Germline V gene data show CDR1 as SGHTA and CDR2 as FQGNSA. The CDR3 contains 17 residues. V dropped 2 bases and J dropped 2 bases, with 19 bases sitting between them.

This chain links TRBV6-5 with TRBJ1-2, with D unclear. The CDR3 is 13 residues long. The germline V gene has CDR1 MNHEY and CDR2 SVGAGI. Trimming pared 2 bases from V and 5 bases from J, leaving 9 bases between. This chain's CDR3 is CASSYPGGYGYTF. As DNA, the CDR3 is TGTGCCAGCAGTTACCCGGGCGGGTATGGCTACACCTTC.

About this clone itself: This sample also contains other DNA sequences that code for the same CDR3. V usage is TRBV28 and J usage is TRBJ2-3; no clear D gene. Trimming pared 1 base from V and 5 bases from J, leaving 4 bases between. There are 12 residues in the CDR3. Germline CDR1 reads MDHEN; CDR2 reads SYDVKM. The CDR3 loop is CASSLSRDTQYF. The CDR3 DNA reads as TGTGCCAGCAGTTTATCTAGAGATACGCAGTATTTT.

V usage is TRBV7-8 and J usage is TRBJ1-6; D unresolved. The CDR3 spans 13 residues. Germline loops: CDR1 SGHVS, CDR2 FQNEAQ. Trimming took off 6 bases at V and 4 bases at J, with 7 bases between the two ends. The CDR3 loop reads CASRDRYNSPLHF. CDR3 in DNA: TGTGCCAGCAGAGATAGATATAATTCACCCCTCCACTTT. Drawing the rest from reference TRBV7-8 and TRBJ1-6, the complete variable domain is GAGVSQSPRYKVAKRGQDVALRCDPISGHVSLFWYQQALGQGPEFLTYFQNEAQLDKSGLPSDRFFAERPEGSVSTLKIQRTQQEDSAVYLCASRDRYNSPLHFGNGTRLTVT.

The chain combines TRBV11-2 with TRBJ2-5, with D possibly matching TRBD2 (6 bases). The CDR3 contains 14 residues. In germline, CDR1 is SGHAT, CDR2 FQNNGV. V lost 5 bases to trimming and J lost 5 bases, with 15 bases between them. CDR3 in DNA: TGTGCCAGCAGCCCTAGCGTACGTAGGGAGACCCAGTACTTC. This gives the protein CASSPSVRRETQYF.

This chain links TRBV5-5 with TRBJ2-7; possible D gene TRBD1, 5 bases. Looked up from germline, CDR1 is SGHKS and CDR2 is YYEKEE (reference sequence). CDR3 length: 12 residues. The germline V and J ends were trimmed by 4 bases and 3 bases, with 8 bases remaining between them. In DNA, the CDR3 is TGTGCCAGCAGCCGGCAGGGCTACGAGCAGTACTTC. It is translated as CASSRQGYEQYF.